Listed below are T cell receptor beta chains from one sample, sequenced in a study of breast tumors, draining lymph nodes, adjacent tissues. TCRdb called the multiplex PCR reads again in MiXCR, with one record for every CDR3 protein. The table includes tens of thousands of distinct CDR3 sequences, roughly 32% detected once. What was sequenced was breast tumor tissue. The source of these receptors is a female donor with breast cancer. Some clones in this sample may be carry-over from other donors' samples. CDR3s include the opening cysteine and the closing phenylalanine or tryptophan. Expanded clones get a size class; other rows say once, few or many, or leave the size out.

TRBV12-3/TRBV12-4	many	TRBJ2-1	CASSFRGAGGNNEQFF
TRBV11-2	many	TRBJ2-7	CASGVGAGGFYEQYF
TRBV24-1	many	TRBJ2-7	CATSCPGQGNHYEQYF
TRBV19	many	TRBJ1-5	CASSPRDKGTGYSNQPQHF
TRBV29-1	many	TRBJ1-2	CSVRTRSNYGYTF
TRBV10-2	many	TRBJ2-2	CASSDREGTGELFF
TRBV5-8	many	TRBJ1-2	CASSSTGEGGYTF
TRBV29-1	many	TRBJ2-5	CSVEQGETQYF
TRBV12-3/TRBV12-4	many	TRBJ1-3	CASSLRSGNTIYF
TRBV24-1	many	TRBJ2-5	CATSPGLANQETQYF
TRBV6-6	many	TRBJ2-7	CASSYLGQGNEQYF
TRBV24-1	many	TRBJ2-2	CATSDSKRLAGYTGELFF
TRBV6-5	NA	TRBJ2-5	CASRDGTETQYF
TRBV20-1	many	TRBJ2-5	CSARPSAETQYF
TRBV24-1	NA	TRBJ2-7	CATSDPASGSYEQYF
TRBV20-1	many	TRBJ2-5	CSAQGFGVEETQYF
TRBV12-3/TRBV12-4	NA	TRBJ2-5	CASSLSGIGTQYF
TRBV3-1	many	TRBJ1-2	CASSQVGKRYGYTF
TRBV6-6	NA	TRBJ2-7	CASSTTSGRAAYEQYF
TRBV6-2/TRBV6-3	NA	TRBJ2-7	CASRTGLGQGAFYEQYF
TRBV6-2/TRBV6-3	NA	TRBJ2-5	CASSTSRGYQETQYF
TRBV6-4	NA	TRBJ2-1	CASSEFVAGRNEQFF
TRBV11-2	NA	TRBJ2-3	CASSWPGQEMTHTDTQYF
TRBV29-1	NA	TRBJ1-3	CSVVWASGNAIYF
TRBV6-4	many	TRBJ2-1	CASSAGTSGRINEQFF
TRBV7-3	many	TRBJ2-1	CASSPGGGRTYNEQFF
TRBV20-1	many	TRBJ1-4	CSAPKDSKNEKLFF
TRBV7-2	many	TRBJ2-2	CASSGSGTPSGTGELFF
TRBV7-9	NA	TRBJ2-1	CASSLGGAGNEQFF
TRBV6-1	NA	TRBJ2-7	CASSDPIYEQYF
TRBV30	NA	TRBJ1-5	CAWSGGMGNQPQHF
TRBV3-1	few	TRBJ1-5	CASSQSQGWNQPQHF
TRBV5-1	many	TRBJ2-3	CASAGVDTQYF
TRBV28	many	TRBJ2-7	CASSPMLGRGYF
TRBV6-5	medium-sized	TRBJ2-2	CASRRDRSVGELFF
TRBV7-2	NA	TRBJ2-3	CASSPGLARQYF
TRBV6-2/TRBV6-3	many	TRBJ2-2	CASSWFIWAPGELFF
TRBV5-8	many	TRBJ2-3	CASSIPGQGTDTQYF
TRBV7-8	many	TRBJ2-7	CASSPRRGSSYEQYF
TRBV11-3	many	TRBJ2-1	CASSLDLLNEQFF
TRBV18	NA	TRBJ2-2	CASSPQHLTGELFF
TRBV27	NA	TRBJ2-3	CASSLTGLAGAGDTQYF
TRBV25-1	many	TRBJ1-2	CASSEWDRGTYGYTF
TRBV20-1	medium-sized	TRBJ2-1	CSARSLGVYNEQFF
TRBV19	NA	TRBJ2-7	CASSIGTSGTYEQYF
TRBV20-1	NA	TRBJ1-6	CSAREPGQGYDNSPLHF
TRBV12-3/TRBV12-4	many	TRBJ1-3	CASSPGTGPGNTIYF
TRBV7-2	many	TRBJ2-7	CASTPGRDYEQYF
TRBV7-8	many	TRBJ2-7	CASSSPTSGSPYEQYF
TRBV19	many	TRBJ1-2	CASSMGTGGFYGYTF
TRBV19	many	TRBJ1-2	CATFRGRGYTF
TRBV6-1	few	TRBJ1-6	CASSASERYNSPLHF
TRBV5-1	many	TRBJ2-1	CASSLDGTTYNEQFF
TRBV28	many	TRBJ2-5	CASSLGWGKQETQYF
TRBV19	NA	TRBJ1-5	CASSIDRDRNQPQHF
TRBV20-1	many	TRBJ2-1	CSARDPRAGIQFF
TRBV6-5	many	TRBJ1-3	CASRETGGNTIYF
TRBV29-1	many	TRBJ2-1	CSGVQRGEQFF
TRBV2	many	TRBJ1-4	CASSELGQATNEKLFF
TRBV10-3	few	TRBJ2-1	CAISETSGRENEQFF